A selection of T cell receptor beta chains follows, all from one sample in a study of cytomegalovirus exposure and HLA in healthy donors. Profiling relied on immunoSEQ multiplex PCR, and the TCRdb table lists in-frame clones only, not all of them. The table lists 100,000 or so clones, roughly 80% of them singletons. The material sequenced was PBMCs. The receptors derive from a male donor in good health and CMV-seropositive. CDR3s include the opening cysteine and the closing phenylalanine or tryptophan. Fields, in order: J gene, V gene, D gene, clone size, CDR3 DNA, CDR3 protein. A D gene is named only where the DNA matches it firmly. Clone size is not always given. Where it is, it says once, few, many or a class for expanded clones.

J gene: TRBJ1-6
V gene: TRBV14
D gene: .
clone size: .
CDR3 DNA: TGTGCCAGCAGCCAATTTACAGGGCCCAATAATTCACCCCTCCACTTT
CDR3 protein: CASSQFTGPNNSPLHF

J gene: TRBJ1-4
V gene: TRBV28
D gene: TRBD1
clone size: .
CDR3 DNA: TGTGCCAGCAGATGGGACAGGACTAATGAAAAACTGTTTTTT
CDR3 protein: CASRWDRTNEKLFF

J gene: TRBJ1-3
V gene: TRBV6-5
D gene: TRBD1
clone size: .
CDR3 DNA: TGTGCCAGCAGCAGGGACAGGGGAAGTGGAAACACCATATATTTT
CDR3 protein: CASSRDRGSGNTIYF

J gene: TRBJ2-1
V gene: TRBV7-2
D gene: .
clone size: .
CDR3 DNA: TGTGCCAGCAGAATAAAACTTTTGCAGGGGTCCAGCACTTACAATGAGCAGTTCTTC
CDR3 protein: CASRIKLLQGSSTYNEQFF

J gene: TRBJ2-5
V gene: TRBV12-5
D gene: .
clone size: .
CDR3 DNA: TGTGCTAGTGGTGGGGACACTGAAGAGACCCAGTACTTC
CDR3 protein: CASGGDTEETQYF

J gene: TRBJ1-6
V gene: TRBV2
D gene: .
clone size: .
CDR3 DNA: TGTGCCAGCAGTATCCGGGGGGGAAATAATTCACCCCTCCACTTT
CDR3 protein: CASSIRGGNNSPLHF

J gene: TRBJ2-1
V gene: TRBV4-3
D gene: .
clone size: .
CDR3 DNA: TGCGCCAGCAGCCCGACGGGTAGCTCCTACAATGAGCAGTTCTTC
CDR3 protein: CASSPTGSSYNEQFF

J gene: TRBJ1-2
V gene: TRBV12-5
D gene: TRBD1
clone size: .
CDR3 DNA: TGTGCTAGTGGTTCAGGTCCCGGGACAGGGATCCACTATGGCTACACCTTC
CDR3 protein: CASGSGPGTGIHYGYTF

J gene: TRBJ2-7
V gene: TRBV4-2
D gene: .
clone size: .
CDR3 DNA: TGTGCCAGCAGCCAAGACGGGAACGAGCAGTACTTC
CDR3 protein: CASSQDGNEQYF

J gene: TRBJ2-4
V gene: TRBV20-1
D gene: .
clone size: .
CDR3 DNA: TGCAGTGCTAGAGATGAGAACATTCAGTACTTC
CDR3 protein: CSARDENIQYF

J gene: TRBJ2-6
V gene: TRBV2
D gene: .
clone size: once
CDR3 DNA: TGTGCCAGCAGTGATGCGGCAGGGCTCACACCTGGGGCCAACGTCCTGACTTTC
CDR3 protein: CASSDAAGLTPGANVLTF

J gene: TRBJ1-1
V gene: TRBV14
D gene: .
clone size: once
CDR3 DNA: TGTGCCAGCAGCCAGGCCCCGGCGGGCACTGAAGCTTTCTTT
CDR3 protein: CASSQAPAGTEAFF

J gene: TRBJ2-1
V gene: TRBV19
D gene: TRBD2
clone size: .
CDR3 DNA: TGTGCCAGTAGTATGGCGGGGGGGCCCTACAATGAGCAGTTCTTC
CDR3 protein: CASSMAGGPYNEQFF

J gene: TRBJ1-4
V gene: TRBV28
D gene: .
clone size: few
CDR3 DNA: TGTGCCAGCAGTTCGAGGGCAACTAATGAAAAACTGTTTTTT
CDR3 protein: CASSSRATNEKLFF

J gene: TRBJ2-3
V gene: TRBV25-1
D gene: TRBD1
clone size: .
CDR3 DNA: TGTGCCAGCAGAGCCGGGACAGGGGCTGGGTATACGCAGTATTTT
CDR3 protein: CASRAGTGAGYTQYF

J gene: TRBJ1-6
V gene: TRBV19
D gene: TRBD1
clone size: few
CDR3 DNA: TGTGCCAGTAGCCGAACCGGGACAGGCCCTTCACCCCTCCACTTT
CDR3 protein: CASSRTGTGPSPLHF

J gene: TRBJ1-4
V gene: TRBV7-8
D gene: .
clone size: .
CDR3 DNA: TGTGCCAGCAGCCACCGGGGGGGTAATGAAAAACTGTTTTTT
CDR3 protein: CASSHRGGNEKLFF

J gene: TRBJ2-2
V gene: TRBV9
D gene: TRBD1
clone size: .
CDR3 DNA: TGTGCCAGCAGTTTGGACAGGGGGGACACCGGGGAGCTGTTTTTT
CDR3 protein: CASSLDRGDTGELFF

J gene: TRBJ1-2
V gene: TRBV2
D gene: TRBD1
clone size: .
CDR3 DNA: TGTGCCAGCAGGAGAGGGGGCGCAGGTGGCTACACCTTC
CDR3 protein: CASRRGGAGGYTF

J gene: TRBJ2-3
V gene: TRBV10-1
D gene: TRBD1
clone size: .
CDR3 DNA: TGCGCCAGCAGTGAGGGACAGGGGACAGATACGCAGTATTTT
CDR3 protein: CASSEGQGTDTQYF

J gene: TRBJ1-6
V gene: TRBV14
D gene: TRBD1
clone size: .
CDR3 DNA: TGTGCCAGCAGCGTCCGGACAGGGCCCATTAGTGGGGCCCTCCACTTT
CDR3 protein: CASSVRTGPISGALHF

J gene: TRBJ2-1
V gene: TRBV7-3
D gene: TRBD1
clone size: .
CDR3 DNA: TGTGCCAGCAGCTACAGGGGCCCCTCCAATGAGCAGTTCTTC
CDR3 protein: CASSYRGPSNEQFF

J gene: TRBJ1-2
V gene: TRBV19
D gene: TRBD1
clone size: .
CDR3 DNA: TGTGCCAGTAGTATAGATCGGGACAGGGGTGGCTACACCTTC
CDR3 protein: CASSIDRDRGGYTF

J gene: TRBJ2-3
V gene: TRBV5-4
D gene: TRBD1
clone size: .
CDR3 DNA: TGTGCCAGCAGCTCCGGGACAGGGCCAGATACGCAGTATTTT
CDR3 protein: CASSSGTGPDTQYF

J gene: TRBJ1-2
V gene: TRBV18
D gene: .
clone size: .
CDR3 DNA: TGTGCCAGCTCACCCGGGTCATCTTATGGCTACACCTTC
CDR3 protein: CASSPGSSYGYTF

J gene: TRBJ1-1
V gene: TRBV9
D gene: .
clone size: .
CDR3 DNA: TGTGCCAGCAGCGTATCAGGGGTCACTGAAGCTTTCTTT
CDR3 protein: CASSVSGVTEAFF

J gene: TRBJ2-4
V gene: TRBV4-3
D gene: .
clone size: .
CDR3 DNA: TGCGCCAGCAGCCAAGATAATACTCCCCTAGCCAAAAACATTCAGTACTTC
CDR3 protein: CASSQDNTPLAKNIQYF

J gene: TRBJ1-1
V gene: TRBV11-2
D gene: .
clone size: few
CDR3 DNA: TGTGCCAGCAGCTTAGCCCGGGGTCGTTTCGCTGAAGCTTTCTTT
CDR3 protein: CASSLARGRFAEAFF

J gene: TRBJ1-6
V gene: TRBV11-2
D gene: .
clone size: .
CDR3 DNA: TGTGCCAGCAGCTCCCCGGGGTCTTTTTGGTCACCCCTCCACTTT
CDR3 protein: CASSSPGSFWSPLHF

J gene: TRBJ1-5
V gene: TRBV18
D gene: .
clone size: .
CDR3 DNA: TGTGCCAGCTCACCAACCAGAGGGATTTATCAGCCCCAGCATTTT
CDR3 protein: CASSPTRGIYQPQHF

J gene: TRBJ2-1
V gene: TRBV30
D gene: TRBD2
clone size: once
CDR3 DNA: TGTGCCTGGAGTGGTGACCGGACTAGCGGGGGAGAACGGCAGTTCTTC
CDR3 protein: CAWSGDRTSGGERQFF

J gene: TRBJ2-1
V gene: TRBV19
D gene: .
clone size: .
CDR3 DNA: TGTGCCAGTAGTACGGGAGCGGTCTACAATGAGCAGTTCTTC
CDR3 protein: CASSTGAVYNEQFF

J gene: TRBJ2-6
V gene: TRBV27
D gene: .
clone size: .
CDR3 DNA: TGTGCCAGCAGTTTGGGGTCAGGGTACGTTGGGGCCAACGTCCTGACTTTC
CDR3 protein: CASSLGSGYVGANVLTF

J gene: TRBJ1-1
V gene: TRBV25-1
D gene: TRBD1
clone size: .
CDR3 DNA: TGTGCCAGCAGTTCTACCGGGTGGTCAGGGGGAATGGGCACTGAAGCTTTCTTT
CDR3 protein: CASSSTGWSGGMGTEAFF

J gene: TRBJ2-3
V gene: TRBV6-5
D gene: TRBD1
clone size: few
CDR3 DNA: TGTGCCAGCAGGGACAGGGGGGGAGATACGCAGTATTTT
CDR3 protein: CASRDRGGDTQYF

J gene: TRBJ2-7
V gene: TRBV27
D gene: TRBD1
clone size: many
CDR3 DNA: TGTGCCAGCAGCGGGACAGGGGTCATCTACGAGCAGTACTTC
CDR3 protein: CASSGTGVIYEQYF

J gene: TRBJ2-2
V gene: TRBV5-5
D gene: .
clone size: few
CDR3 DNA: TGTGCCAGCAGCTTTTCGGACACCGGGGAGCTGTTTTTT
CDR3 protein: CASSFSDTGELFF

J gene: TRBJ2-1
V gene: TRBV9
D gene: TRBD2
clone size: .
CDR3 DNA: TGTGCCAGCAGCGTAGATAGCGGGGGGACCTACAATGAGCAGTTCTTC
CDR3 protein: CASSVDSGGTYNEQFF

J gene: TRBJ1-1
V gene: TRBV19
D gene: .
clone size: few
CDR3 DNA: TGTGCCAGTAGTTGGCGGAGAAGTAGGAACACTGAAGCTTTCTTT
CDR3 protein: CASSWRRSRNTEAFF

J gene: TRBJ1-2
V gene: TRBV7-2
D gene: .
clone size: .
CDR3 DNA: TGTGCCAGCAGCTTAGCGTTGCGGGGCGCAGGTGGCTACACCTTC
CDR3 protein: CASSLALRGAGGYTF

J gene: TRBJ2-2
V gene: TRBV5-5
D gene: TRBD1
clone size: .
CDR3 DNA: TGTGCCAGCAGCTTGGTCGGGACAGGGGGCGCTTCCGGGGAGCTGTTTTTT
CDR3 protein: CASSLVGTGGASGELFF

J gene: TRBJ2-7
V gene: TRBV10-3
D gene: TRBD1
clone size: .
CDR3 DNA: TGTGCCATCAGGGAGGGACAGGGGTCGTCCTACGAGCAGTACTTC
CDR3 protein: CAIREGQGSSYEQYF

J gene: TRBJ1-2
V gene: TRBV7-2
D gene: .
clone size: .
CDR3 DNA: TGTGCCAGCAGCCCCCAAGGGGGGGGGAACTATGGCTACACCTTC
CDR3 protein: CASSPQGGGNYGYTF

J gene: TRBJ1-1
V gene: TRBV5-5
D gene: TRBD1
clone size: .
CDR3 DNA: TGTGCCAGCAGCCCCGGGACAGGGGAAGCTTTCTTT
CDR3 protein: CASSPGTGEAFF

J gene: TRBJ1-5
V gene: TRBV19
D gene: .
clone size: .
CDR3 DNA: TGTGCCAGTTCTAGAATGACCGTTACCGTTAGCAATCAGCCCCAGCATTTT
CDR3 protein: CASSRMTVTVSNQPQHF

J gene: TRBJ2-7
V gene: TRBV5-6
D gene: .
clone size: .
CDR3 DNA: TGTGCCAGCAGCTTGGGGAGGGACGGATCCTACGAGCAGTACTTC
CDR3 protein: CASSLGRDGSYEQYF

J gene: TRBJ2-5
V gene: TRBV5-1
D gene: TRBD1
clone size: .
CDR3 DNA: TGCGCCAGCAGATTCCGGGACAGCATTCAAGAGACCCAGTACTTC
CDR3 protein: CASRFRDSIQETQYF

J gene: TRBJ2-7
V gene: TRBV30
D gene: TRBD2
clone size: .
CDR3 DNA: TGTGCCTGGAGCCGCGGGGGGGGGCGCCCGGTAGCCTACGAGCAGTACTTC
CDR3 protein: CAWSRGGGRPVAYEQYF

J gene: TRBJ2-2
V gene: TRBV18
D gene: .
clone size: .
CDR3 DNA: TGTGCCAGCTCACCACAGGGAGCGAACACCGGGGAGCTGTTTTTT
CDR3 protein: CASSPQGANTGELFF

J gene: TRBJ1-3
V gene: TRBV6-5
D gene: .
clone size: .
CDR3 DNA: TGTGCCAGCATGGGAGGACGGCACTCTGGAAACACCATATATTTT
CDR3 protein: CASMGGRHSGNTIYF

J gene: TRBJ1-1
V gene: TRBV10-3
D gene: .
clone size: .
CDR3 DNA: TGTGCCATCAGTGAGTTTCAGGGAGGGACTGAAGCTTTCTTT
CDR3 protein: CAISEFQGGTEAFF

J gene: TRBJ1-4
V gene: TRBV27
D gene: .
clone size: .
CDR3 DNA: TGTGCCAGCAGTTTCAGGGTCGGGGAAAAACTGTTTTTT
CDR3 protein: CASSFRVGEKLFF

J gene: TRBJ2-2
V gene: TRBV27
D gene: TRBD2
clone size: .
CDR3 DNA: TGTGCCAGCAGTTGGACTAGCGGGGTAATCGGGGAGCTGTTTTTT
CDR3 protein: CASSWTSGVIGELFF

J gene: TRBJ2-3
V gene: TRBV7-3
D gene: TRBD2
clone size: .
CDR3 DNA: TGTGCCAGCAGCAAACTACCCGCGGGGGGGGCCACAGATACGCAGTATTTT
CDR3 protein: CASSKLPAGGATDTQYF

J gene: TRBJ2-1
V gene: TRBV27
D gene: .
clone size: .
CDR3 DNA: TGTGCCGAGAGGGGGGAGCAGTTCTTC
CDR3 protein: CAERGEQFF

J gene: TRBJ1-1
V gene: TRBV12-5
D gene: .
clone size: .
CDR3 DNA: TGTGCTAGTGGTTTGGTACGGGACACTGAAGCTTTCTTT
CDR3 protein: CASGLVRDTEAFF

J gene: TRBJ2-3
V gene: TRBV7-9
D gene: .
clone size: .
CDR3 DNA: TGTGCCAGCAGCTTCCAAGATACGCAGTATTTT
CDR3 protein: CASSFQDTQYF

J gene: TRBJ2-7
V gene: TRBV7-9
D gene: .
clone size: .
CDR3 DNA: TGTTCCAGCAGCTTAGCTGCGGGACTGACGGAGCAGTACTTC
CDR3 protein: CSSSLAAGLTEQYF

J gene: TRBJ1-1
V gene: TRBV4-1
D gene: TRBD1
clone size: .
CDR3 DNA: TGCGCCAGCAGCGACGGGACAGGGCGGACTGAAGCTTTCTTT
CDR3 protein: CASSDGTGRTEAFF

J gene: TRBJ2-7
V gene: TRBV19
D gene: TRBD1
clone size: once
CDR3 DNA: TGTGCCAGTAGTACCCAGGGGGCCTACGAGCAGTACTTC
CDR3 protein: CASSTQGAYEQYF